The clone carrying this T cell receptor beta chain was detected many times. As yet, its antigen is unknown. Investigators profiled TCR beta VDJ and CDR3 from genomic DNA template. A single record per CDR3 protein comes from TCRdb applying MiXCR to the reads. This table has 260,000 or so distinct CDR3 sequences, 40% to 50% appearing once. Sequenced patients had shown CD8+CD57+ cell expansion by flow cytometry. There were no patients without severe acquired aplastic anemia. The sample comes from a study of CD8+CD57+ T cells in acquired aplastic anemia. Whole-study findings and limits: Patients and controls had in common 25 to 30 CD8+ CDR3 sequences.

CDR1 is SNHLY, CDR2 FYNNEI, per germline. The V gene lost 5 bases and the J gene lost 3 bases, with 12 bases spanning the gap. The CDR3 totals 14 residues. Material: sorted CD4+, CD8+, or CD8+CD57+ T cells (not recorded which) from PBMCs. The V and J genes are TRBV2 and TRBJ2-3, with D perhaps matching TRBD2 (6 bases). This TCR came from a human donor with aplastic anemia. This CDR3 reads CASSPGSRTDTQYF. In nucleotides, the CDR3 is TGTGCCAGCAGTCCCGGGAGTCGGACAGATACGCAGTATTTT. The full variable domain, with the rest looked up from reference TRBV2 and TRBJ2-3, is EPEVTQTPSHQVTQMGQEVILRCVPISNHLYFYWYRQILGQKVEFLVSFYNNEISEKSEIFDDQFSVERPDGSNFTLKIRSTKLEDSAMYFCASSPGSRTDTQYFGPGTRLTVL.